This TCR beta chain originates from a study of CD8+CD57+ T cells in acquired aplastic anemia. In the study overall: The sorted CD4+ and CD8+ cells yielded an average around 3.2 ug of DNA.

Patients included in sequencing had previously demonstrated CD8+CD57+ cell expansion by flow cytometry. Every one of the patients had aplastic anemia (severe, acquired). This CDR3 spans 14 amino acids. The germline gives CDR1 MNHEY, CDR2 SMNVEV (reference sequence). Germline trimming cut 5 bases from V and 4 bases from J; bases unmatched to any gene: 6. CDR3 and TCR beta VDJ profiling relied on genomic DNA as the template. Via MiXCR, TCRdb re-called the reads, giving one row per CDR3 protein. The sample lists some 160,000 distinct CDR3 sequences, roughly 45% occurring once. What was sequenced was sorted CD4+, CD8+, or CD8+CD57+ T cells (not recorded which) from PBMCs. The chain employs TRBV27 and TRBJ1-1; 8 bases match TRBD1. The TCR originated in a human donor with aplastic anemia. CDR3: CASSTYTGGTEAFF. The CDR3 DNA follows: TGTGCCAGCAGTACCTATACAGGGGGCACTGAAGCTTTCTTT.